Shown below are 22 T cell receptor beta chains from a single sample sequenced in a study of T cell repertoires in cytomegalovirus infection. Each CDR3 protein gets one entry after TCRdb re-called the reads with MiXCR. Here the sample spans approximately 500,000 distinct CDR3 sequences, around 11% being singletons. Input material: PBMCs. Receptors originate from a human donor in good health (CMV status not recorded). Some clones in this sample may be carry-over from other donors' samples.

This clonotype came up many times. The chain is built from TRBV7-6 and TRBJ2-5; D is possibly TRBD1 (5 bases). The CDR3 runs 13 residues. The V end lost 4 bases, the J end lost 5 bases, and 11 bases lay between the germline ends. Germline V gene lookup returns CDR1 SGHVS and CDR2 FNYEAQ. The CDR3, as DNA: TGTGCCAGCAGCTCAGGGTTAGACGAGACCCAGTACTTC. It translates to CASSSGLDETQYF.

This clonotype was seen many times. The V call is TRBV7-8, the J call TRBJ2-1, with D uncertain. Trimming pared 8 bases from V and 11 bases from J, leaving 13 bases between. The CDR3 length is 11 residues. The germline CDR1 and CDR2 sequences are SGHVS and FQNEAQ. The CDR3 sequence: CASGVPQKQFF. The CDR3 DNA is TGTGCCAGCGGGGTTCCCCAAAAGCAGTTCTTC. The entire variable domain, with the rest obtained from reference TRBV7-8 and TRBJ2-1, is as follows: GAGVSQSPRYKVAKRGQDVALRCDPISGHVSLFWYQQALGQGPEFLTYFQNEAQLDKSGLPSDRFFAERPEGSVSTLKIQRTQQEDSAVYLCASGVPQKQFFGPGTRLTVL.

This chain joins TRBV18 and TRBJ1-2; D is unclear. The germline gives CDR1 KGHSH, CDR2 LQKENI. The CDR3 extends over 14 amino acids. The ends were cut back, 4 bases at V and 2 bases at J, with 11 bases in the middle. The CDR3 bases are TGTGCCAGCTCACTAGCCGATCAAAACTATGGCTACACCTTC. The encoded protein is CASSLADQNYGYTF.

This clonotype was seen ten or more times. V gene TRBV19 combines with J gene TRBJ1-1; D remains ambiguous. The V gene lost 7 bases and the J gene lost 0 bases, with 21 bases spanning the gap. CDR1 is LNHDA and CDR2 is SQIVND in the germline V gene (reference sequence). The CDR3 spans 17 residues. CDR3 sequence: CASNPGIWNAMNTEAFF. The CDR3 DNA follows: TGTGCCAGTAACCCGGGGATTTGGAACGCGATGAACACTGAAGCTTTCTTT.

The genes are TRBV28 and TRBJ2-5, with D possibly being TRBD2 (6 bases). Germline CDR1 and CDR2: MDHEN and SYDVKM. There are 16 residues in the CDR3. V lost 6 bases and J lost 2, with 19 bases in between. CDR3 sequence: CASSRRLGAEQETQYF. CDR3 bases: TGTGCCAGCAGCCGACGACTAGGGGCGGAACAAGAGACCCAGTACTTC.

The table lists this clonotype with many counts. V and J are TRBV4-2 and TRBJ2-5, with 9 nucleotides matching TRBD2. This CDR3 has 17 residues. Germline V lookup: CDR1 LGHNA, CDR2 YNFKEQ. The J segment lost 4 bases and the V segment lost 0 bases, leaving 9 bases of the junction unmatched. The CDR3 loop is CASSQDLGAGGRETQYF. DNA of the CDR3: TGTGCCAGCAGCCAAGATCTAGGGGCGGGAGGGCGAGAGACCCAGTACTTC.

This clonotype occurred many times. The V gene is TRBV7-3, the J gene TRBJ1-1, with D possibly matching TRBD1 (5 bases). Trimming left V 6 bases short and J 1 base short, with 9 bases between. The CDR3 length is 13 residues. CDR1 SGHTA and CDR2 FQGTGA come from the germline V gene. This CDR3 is CASRRDRNTEAFF. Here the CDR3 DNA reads TGTGCCAGCAGGCGGGACCGGAACACTGAAGCTTTCTTT.

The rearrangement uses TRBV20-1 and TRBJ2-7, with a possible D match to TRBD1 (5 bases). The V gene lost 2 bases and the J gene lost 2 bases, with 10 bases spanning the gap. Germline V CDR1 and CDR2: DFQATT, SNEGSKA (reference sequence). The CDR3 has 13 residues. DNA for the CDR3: TGCAGTGCTAGAACAGGCAAGACCTACGAGCAGTACTTC. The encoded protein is CSARTGKTYEQYF.

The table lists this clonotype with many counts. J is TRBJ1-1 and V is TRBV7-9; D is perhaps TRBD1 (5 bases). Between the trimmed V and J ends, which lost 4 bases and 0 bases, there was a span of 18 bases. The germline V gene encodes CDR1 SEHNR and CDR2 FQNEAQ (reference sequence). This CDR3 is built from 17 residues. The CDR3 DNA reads TGTGCCAGCAGCTCGCTTGGTCAGGGCGGGATGAACACTGAAGCTTTCTTT. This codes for CASSSLGQGGMNTEAFF.

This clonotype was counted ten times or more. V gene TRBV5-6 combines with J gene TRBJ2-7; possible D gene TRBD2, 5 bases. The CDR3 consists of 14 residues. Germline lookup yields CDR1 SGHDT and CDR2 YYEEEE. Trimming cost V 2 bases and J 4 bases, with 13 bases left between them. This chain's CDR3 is CASSFPSSGYEQYF. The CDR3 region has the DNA TGTGCCAGCAGCTTCCCCTCCAGCGGTTACGAGCAGTACTTC.

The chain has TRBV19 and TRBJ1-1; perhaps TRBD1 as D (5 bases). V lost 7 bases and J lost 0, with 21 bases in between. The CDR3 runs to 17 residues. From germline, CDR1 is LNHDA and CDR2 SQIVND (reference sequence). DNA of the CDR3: TGTGCCAGTACCCTCAGTGGGGCAGGTGTGATGAACACTGAAGCTTTCTTT. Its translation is CASTLSGAGVMNTEAFF.

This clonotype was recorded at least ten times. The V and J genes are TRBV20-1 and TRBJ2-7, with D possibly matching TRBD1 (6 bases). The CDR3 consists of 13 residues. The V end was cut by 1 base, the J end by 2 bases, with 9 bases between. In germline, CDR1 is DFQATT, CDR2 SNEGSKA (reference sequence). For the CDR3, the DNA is TGCAGTGCTAGAGCGGGACATCCCTACGAGCAGTACTTC. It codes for CSARAGHPYEQYF.

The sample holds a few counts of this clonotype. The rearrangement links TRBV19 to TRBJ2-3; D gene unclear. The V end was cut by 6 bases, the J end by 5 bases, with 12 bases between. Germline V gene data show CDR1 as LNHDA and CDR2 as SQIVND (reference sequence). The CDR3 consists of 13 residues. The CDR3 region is CASSPAWEDTQYF. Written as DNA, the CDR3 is TGTGCCAGTAGCCCCGCCTGGGAAGATACGCAGTATTTT.

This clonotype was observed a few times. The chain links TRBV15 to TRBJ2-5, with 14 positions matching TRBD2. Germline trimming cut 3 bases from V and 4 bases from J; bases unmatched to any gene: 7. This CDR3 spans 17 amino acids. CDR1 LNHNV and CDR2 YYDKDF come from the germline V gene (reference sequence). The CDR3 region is CATSSPTGTSGRETQYF. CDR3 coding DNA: TGTGCCACCAGCAGCCCGACCGGGACTAGCGGGAGAGAGACCCAGTACTTC.

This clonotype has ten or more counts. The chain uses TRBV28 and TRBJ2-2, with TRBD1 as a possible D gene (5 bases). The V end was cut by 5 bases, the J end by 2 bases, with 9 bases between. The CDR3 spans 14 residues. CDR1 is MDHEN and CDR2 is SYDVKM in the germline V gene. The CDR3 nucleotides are TGTGCCAGCAGTCGACAGATTAACACCGGGGAGCTGTTTTTT. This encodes CASSRQINTGELFF.

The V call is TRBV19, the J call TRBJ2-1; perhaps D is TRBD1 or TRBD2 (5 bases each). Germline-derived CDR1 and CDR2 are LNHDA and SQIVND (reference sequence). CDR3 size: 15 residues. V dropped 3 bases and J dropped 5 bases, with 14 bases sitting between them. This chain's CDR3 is CASSITRGANNEQFF. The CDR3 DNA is TGTGCCAGTAGTATCACTCGGGGCGCAAACAATGAGCAGTTCTTC.

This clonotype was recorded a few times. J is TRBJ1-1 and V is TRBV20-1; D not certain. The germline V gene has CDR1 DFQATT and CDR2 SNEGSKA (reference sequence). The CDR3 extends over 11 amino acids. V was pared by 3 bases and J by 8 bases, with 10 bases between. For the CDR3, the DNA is TGCAGTGCTAGCCTCGTCCACGAAGCTTTCTTT. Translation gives CSASLVHEAFF.

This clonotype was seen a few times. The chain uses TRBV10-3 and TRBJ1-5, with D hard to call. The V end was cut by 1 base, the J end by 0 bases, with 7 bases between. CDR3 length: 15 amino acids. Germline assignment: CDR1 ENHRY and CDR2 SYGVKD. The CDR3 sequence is CAISEFQSSNQPQHF. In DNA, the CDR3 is TGTGCCATCAGTGAGTTCCAGTCTAGCAATCAGCCCCAGCATTTT.

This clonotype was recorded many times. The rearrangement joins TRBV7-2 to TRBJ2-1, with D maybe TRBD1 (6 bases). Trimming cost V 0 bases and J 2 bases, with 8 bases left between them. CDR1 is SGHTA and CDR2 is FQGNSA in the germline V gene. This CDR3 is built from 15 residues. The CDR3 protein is CASSLAQGTYNEQFF. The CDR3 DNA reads TGTGCCAGCAGCTTAGCGCAGGGGACCTACAATGAGCAGTTCTTC.

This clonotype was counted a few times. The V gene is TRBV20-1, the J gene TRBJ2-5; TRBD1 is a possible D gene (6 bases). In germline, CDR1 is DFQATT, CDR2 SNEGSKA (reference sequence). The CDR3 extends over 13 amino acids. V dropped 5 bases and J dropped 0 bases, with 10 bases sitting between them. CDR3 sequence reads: CSASDRNQETQYF. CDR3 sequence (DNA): TGCAGTGCTTCGGACAGAAACCAAGAGACCCAGTACTTC.

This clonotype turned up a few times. Here the CDR3 reads CAREDNGRGGTEAFF. The CDR3 DNA sequence: TGTGCCAGGGAGGATAATGGCAGGGGCGGCACTGAAGCTTTCTTT. The chain uses TRBV2 and TRBJ1-1, with D possibly TRBD1 on 6 matching bases. There are 15 residues in the CDR3. With 9 bases removed from V and 4 bases from J, the gap between germline ends came to 21 bases. Germline-derived CDR1 and CDR2 are SNHLY and FYNNEI.

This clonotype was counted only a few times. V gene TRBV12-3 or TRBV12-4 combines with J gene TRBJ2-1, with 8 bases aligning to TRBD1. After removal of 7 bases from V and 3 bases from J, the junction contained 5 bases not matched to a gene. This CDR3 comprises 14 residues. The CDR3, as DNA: TGTGCCAGCATTAAAGGACAGGGCTACAATGAGCAGTTCTTC. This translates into CASIKGQGYNEQFF.